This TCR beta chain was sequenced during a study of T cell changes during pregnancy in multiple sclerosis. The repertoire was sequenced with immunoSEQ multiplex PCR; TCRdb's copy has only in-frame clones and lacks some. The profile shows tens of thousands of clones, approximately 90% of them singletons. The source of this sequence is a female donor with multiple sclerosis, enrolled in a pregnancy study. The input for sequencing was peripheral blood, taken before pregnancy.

The CDR3 is CASSVGTGSVDYGYTF. The CDR3 coding sequence is TGTGCCAGCAGCGTAGGAACAGGGAGCGTGGACTATGGCTACACCTTC. The rearrangement uses TRBV9 and TRBJ1-2, with a weak D call TRBD1 (6 bases). The CDR3 is 16 amino acids. Per the germline V gene, CDR1 is SGDLS and CDR2 is YYNGEE. Trimming removed 0 bases at V and 3 bases at J, with 15 bases between.